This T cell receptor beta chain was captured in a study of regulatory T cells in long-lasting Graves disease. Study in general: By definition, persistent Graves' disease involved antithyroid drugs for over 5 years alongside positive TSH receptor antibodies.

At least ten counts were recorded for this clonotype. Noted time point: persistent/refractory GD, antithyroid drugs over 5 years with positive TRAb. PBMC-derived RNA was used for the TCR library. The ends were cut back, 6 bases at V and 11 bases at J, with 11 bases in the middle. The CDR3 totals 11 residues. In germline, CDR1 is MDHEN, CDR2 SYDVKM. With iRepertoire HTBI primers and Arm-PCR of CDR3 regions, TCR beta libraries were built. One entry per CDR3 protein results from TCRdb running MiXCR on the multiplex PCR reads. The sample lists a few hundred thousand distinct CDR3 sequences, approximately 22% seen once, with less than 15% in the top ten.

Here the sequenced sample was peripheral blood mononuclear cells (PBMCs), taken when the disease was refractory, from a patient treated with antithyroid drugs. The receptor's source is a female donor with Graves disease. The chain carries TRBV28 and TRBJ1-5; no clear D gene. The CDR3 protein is CASRRTVTQHF. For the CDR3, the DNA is TGTGCCAGCAGACGGACCGTAACCCAGCATTTT.